A single sample gave rise to the 23 T cell receptor beta chains below, sequenced in a study of T cell responses to AZD1222 COVID-19 vaccine. Measured with immunoSEQ multiplex PCR; TCRdb has only the in-frame clones, and not every one. The sample records some 130,000 clones, around nine tenths being singletons. Sequencing used peripheral blood, obtained on day 0 of AZD1222 vaccination. These TCRs come from an adult in good health.

The rearrangement joins TRBV5-4 to TRBJ1-1; no clear D. Trimming shortened V by 1 base and J by 0 bases, and 7 bases separated the two germline ends. The CDR3 has 14 residues. CDR1 and CDR2 from the germline V gene are SGHNT and YYREEE (reference sequence). CDR3 protein: CASSLRLMNTEAFF. Written as DNA, the CDR3 is TGTGCCAGCAGCTTGAGGCTCATGAACACTGAAGCTTTCTTT.

The J gene is TRBJ1-2, the V gene TRBV7-9; weak D call: TRBD1 (5 bases). Germline lookup yields CDR1 SEHNR and CDR2 FQNEAQ (reference sequence). V was clipped by 5 bases and J by 4 bases, with 20 bases between them. This CDR3 comprises 16 residues. DNA of the CDR3: TGTGCCAGCAGCCCCAGACTCACGGGGGACTTCTATGGCTACACCTTC. Residues: CASSPRLTGDFYGYTF.

The rearrangement uses TRBV29-1 and TRBJ1-5; D remains unclear. Germline V gene data show CDR1 as SQVTM and CDR2 as ANQGSEA. V lost 6 bases and J lost 2, with 11 bases in between. CDR3 size: 13 residues. The CDR3: CSVEAVGNQPQHF. CDR3 DNA sequence: TGCAGCGTGGAGGCCGTTGGCAATCAGCCCCAGCATTTT.

In DNA, the CDR3 is TGTGCCTGGAGTCGGGACAGGCCGTATGGCTACACCTTC. Translating gives CAWSRDRPYGYTF. The chain uses TRBV30 and TRBJ1-2; 8 bases match TRBD1. The V and J ends lost 2 bases and 5 bases, in that order; junction bases with no gene match: 4. The CDR3 contains 13 residues. The V gene's germline CDR1 is GTSNPN and CDR2 SVGIG (reference sequence).

The genes are TRBV5-1 and TRBJ1-1; perhaps TRBD1 as D (5 bases). This CDR3 has 14 amino acids. Germline V gene lookup returns CDR1 SGHRS and CDR2 YFSETQ. V was pared by 4 bases and J by 1 base, with 11 bases between. DNA for the CDR3: TGCGCCAGCAGCCCGGAGGGGAGGAACACTGAAGCTTTCTTT. It translates to CASSPEGRNTEAFF.

The chain uses TRBV24-1 and TRBJ2-1; 8 positions match TRBD1. Germline-derived CDR1 and CDR2 are KGHDR and SFDVKD. The J segment lost 7 bases and the V segment lost 3 bases, leaving 7 bases of the junction unmatched. This CDR3 comprises 15 residues. For the CDR3, the DNA is TGTGCCACCAGTGATGGCGGACAGGGTGTAAATGAGCAGTTCTTC. It translates to CATSDGGQGVNEQFF.

The chain recombines TRBV28 with TRBJ2-1; TRBD2 matches at 11 bases. V lost 5 bases and J lost 4; bases outside the gene matches: 4. Germline-derived CDR1 and CDR2 are MDHEN and SYDVKM. The CDR3 length is 15 residues. The CDR3 loop reads CASSPSGRFYNEQFF. The CDR3, as DNA: TGTGCCAGCAGTCCTAGCGGGAGGTTTTACAATGAGCAGTTCTTC.

CDR3 protein: CASSRTGTDPLNSPLHF. The CDR3 DNA reads TGTGCCAGTAGTCGGACAGGGACCGATCCACTTAATTCACCCCTCCACTTT. This chain uses TRBV19 with TRBJ1-6; 8 bases agree with TRBD1. The CDR3 length is 17 residues. With V trimmed by 5 bases and J by 6 bases, 12 bases remained unmatched. Germline V gene lookup returns CDR1 LNHDA and CDR2 SQIVND (reference sequence). Filled out from reference TRBV19 and TRBJ1-6, the complete variable domain reads DGGITQSPKYLFRKEGQNVTLSCEQNLNHDAMYWYRQDPGQGLRLIYYSQIVNDFQKGDIAEGYSVSREKKESFPLTVTSAQKNPTAFYLCASSRTGTDPLNSPLHFGNGTRLTVT.

This rearrangement joins TRBV12-3 or TRBV12-4 to TRBJ2-7, with D unclear. CDR3 length equals 11 residues. Trimming stripped 3 bases from V and 5 bases from J, with 5 bases between. The CDR3 DNA reads as TGTGCCAGCAGTTTTAAGAACGAGCAGTACTTC. It translates to CASSFKNEQYF.

The rearrangement joins TRBV3-1 (or the pseudogene TRBV3-2) to TRBJ1-4, with D possibly TRBD1 on 6 matching bases. The CDR3 loop spans 16 amino acids. Trimming removed 4 bases from V and 0 bases from J, with 12 bases in between. Germline assignment: CDR1 LGHDT and CDR2 YNNKEL (reference sequence). The CDR3: CASSPPRGATNEKLFF. In nucleotides, the CDR3 is TGTGCCAGCAGCCCACCCAGGGGTGCAACTAATGAAAAACTGTTTTTT.

V usage is TRBV28 and J usage is TRBJ1-1, with 9 bases that match TRBD1. CDR3 length: 16 amino acids. The V gene end was trimmed by 2 bases and the J gene end by 1 base; junction bases not matched to a gene: 5. CDR1 is MDHEN and CDR2 is SYDVKM in the germline V gene. The CDR3 region has the DNA TGTGCCAGCAGTTTAGGCCCGGGACAGGGGAACACTGAAGCTTTCTTT. Translating gives CASSLGPGQGNTEAFF. Together with reference TRBV28 and TRBJ1-1, the CDR3 gives the full variable domain: DVKVTQSSRYLVKRTGEKVFLECVQDMDHENMFWYRQDPGLGLRLIYFSYDVKMKEKGDIPEGYSVSREKKERFSLILESASTNQTSMYLCASSLGPGQGNTEAFFGQGTRLTVV.

The chain has TRBV19 and TRBJ1-5; tentatively, D is TRBD1 (5 bases). Per the germline V gene, CDR1 is LNHDA and CDR2 is SQIVND (reference sequence). V was clipped by 7 bases and J by 6 bases, with 16 bases between them. This CDR3 region has 14 residues. The CDR3 coding sequence is TGTGCCAGTACCGTCACCGGGGGAAGTCAGCCCCAGCATTTT. This translates into CASTVTGGSQPQHF. The whole variable domain, remainder taken from reference TRBV19 and TRBJ1-5, is DGGITQSPKYLFRKEGQNVTLSCEQNLNHDAMYWYRQDPGQGLRLIYYSQIVNDFQKGDIAEGYSVSREKKESFPLTVTSAQKNPTAFYLCASTVTGGSQPQHFGDGTRLSIL.

The rearrangement uses TRBV5-6 and TRBJ1-5, with 11 bases identical to TRBD1. Germline CDR1 reads SGHDT; CDR2 reads YYEEEE. V trimming: 4 bases; J trimming: 5 bases; junction bases outside the gene matches: 8. The CDR3 contains 16 residues. In DNA form, the CDR3 reads TGTGCCAGCAGCAAGGACAGGGGGCAGAGGGATCAGCCCCAGCATTTT. As protein: CASSKDRGQRDQPQHF. The entire variable domain, with the rest obtained from reference TRBV5-6 and TRBJ1-5, is as follows: DAGVTQSPTHLIKTRGQQVTLRCSPKSGHDTVSWYQQALGQGPQFIFQYYEEEERQRGNFPDRFSGHQFPNYSSELNVNALLLGDSALYLCASSKDRGQRDQPQHFGDGTRLSIL.

The chain couples TRBV5-4 to TRBJ2-2; no firm D call. Trimming pared 2 bases from V and 4 bases from J, leaving 6 bases between. From germline, CDR1 is SGHNT and CDR2 YYREEE (reference sequence). The CDR3 is made up of 13 amino acids. The CDR3 sequence is CASSFRGTGELFF. The CDR3 DNA is TGTGCCAGCAGCTTCCGAGGCACCGGGGAGCTGTTTTTT.

The chain couples TRBV7-9 to TRBJ1-2; tentative D call: TRBD1 (5 bases). The CDR3 extends over 15 amino acids. With 2 bases removed from V and 2 bases from J, the gap between germline ends came to 12 bases. In germline, CDR1 is SEHNR, CDR2 FQNEAQ (reference sequence). CDR3 coding DNA: TGTGCCAGCAGCTTAAGTCCAGGGATGAACTATGGCTACACCTTC. The encoded protein is CASSLSPGMNYGYTF.

V is TRBV9 and J is TRBJ1-3; tentatively, D is TRBD1 (6 bases). The CDR3 consists of 16 residues. In germline, CDR1 is SGDLS, CDR2 YYNGEE. The V gene lost 0 bases and the J gene lost 2 bases, with 12 bases spanning the gap. The CDR3 nucleotides read TGTGCCAGCAGCGTAGAATTACAGGGAACTGGAAACACCATATATTTT. Its translation: CASSVELQGTGNTIYF.

The rearrangement joins TRBV24-1 to TRBJ1-5; no firm D call. With 4 bases removed from V and 4 bases from J, the gap between germline ends came to 4 bases. The CDR3 spans 12 residues. From germline, CDR1 is KGHDR and CDR2 SFDVKD. The CDR3 is CATSERNQPQHF. The CDR3, as DNA: TGTGCCACCAGTGAAAGGAATCAGCCCCAGCATTTT.

The chain carries TRBV6-5 and TRBJ1-5, with D maybe TRBD1 (6 bases). Trimming pared 5 bases from V and 1 base from J, leaving 9 bases between. Germline CDR1 is MNHEY and CDR2 is SVGAGI. The length of the CDR3 is 14 residues. The CDR3 spells CASSRGLSNQPQHF. CDR3 in DNA: TGTGCCAGCAGTAGGGGGTTAAGCAATCAGCCCCAGCATTTT.

V usage is TRBV5-1 and J usage is TRBJ2-7; 7 bases are a match to TRBD2. The CDR3 is 12 amino acids. Per germline, CDR1 SGHRS and CDR2 YFSETQ. V lost 5 bases and J lost 3; bases outside the gene matches: 2. This CDR3 reads CASRREGYEQYF. CDR3 in DNA: TGCGCCAGCAGAAGGGAGGGCTACGAGCAGTACTTC.

The J gene is TRBJ1-2, the V gene TRBV7-3; TRBD1 is a possible D gene (5 bases). The ends were cut back, 3 bases at V and 8 bases at J, with 13 bases in the middle. CDR1 is SGHTA and CDR2 is FQGTGA in the germline V gene. This CDR3 contains 13 residues. The CDR3: CASSLEGRGGYTF. CDR3 bases: TGTGCCAGCAGCTTGGAGGGGCGCGGAGGCTACACCTTC.

The CDR3 nucleotides are TGCGCCAGCAGCTTGGGGGTAGGGGCTGACAATCAGCCCCAGCATTTT. Amino acid sequence: CASSLGVGADNQPQHF. The chain carries TRBV5-1 and TRBJ1-5, with D possibly TRBD1 on 5 matching bases. Germline lookup yields CDR1 SGHRS and CDR2 YFSETQ. V was trimmed by 0 bases and J by 3 bases, leaving 13 bases between them. This CDR3 contains 16 residues.

This rearrangement joins TRBV10-3 to TRBJ2-3; 10 positions match TRBD2. With 0 bases clipped from V and 2 bases from J, the junction kept 5 bases outside the gene matches. Germline V gene data show CDR1 as ENHRY and CDR2 as SYGVKD. The CDR3 sequence is 17 residues long. CDR3 region: CAISESRLAGATDTQYF. In DNA, the CDR3 is TGTGCCATCAGTGAGTCAAGGCTAGCGGGAGCCACAGATACGCAGTATTTT.

The chain recombines TRBV7-3 with TRBJ2-7; TRBD2 matches at 7 bases. Germline V gives CDR1 SGHTA, CDR2 FQGTGA. There are 15 residues in the CDR3. V lost 0 bases to trimming and J lost 4 bases; unmatched junction nucleotides: 6. The CDR3 DNA reads as TGTGCCAGCAGCTTAACGGCCGGACTAGGATACGAGCAGTACTTC. It yields the protein CASSLTAGLGYEQYF.